A selection of T cell receptor beta chains follows, all from one sample in a study of graft-versus-host responses after intestinal transplantation. Profiling relied on immunoSEQ multiplex PCR, and the TCRdb table lists in-frame clones only, not all of them. The table records fewer than 95,000 clones, about 93% of them present only once. These receptors have no identified antigens. Sequencing was performed on unstimulated CD8+ T cells sorted from spleen or lymph node cells, taken before intestinal transplant. These TCRs come from a human donor who received an intestinal transplant. Each CDR3 is given with its conserved first and last residue. The D gene is left open where the match is weak. Clone sizes are given selectively: once, few, many, or a class where the clone is expanded.

clone size,V gene,D gene,CDR3 length,J gene,CDR3 DNA,CDR3 protein
once,TRBV5-4,TRBD1,14,TRBJ2-7,TGTGCCAGCAGCCTGGGATGGGGACAGTACGAGCAGTACTTC,CASSLGWGQYEQYF
NA,TRBV19,TRBD1,14,TRBJ1-1,TGTGCCAGTAGTTGGGGACAGGGCCGCACTGAAGCTTTCTTT,CASSWGQGRTEAFF
NA,TRBV27,NA,15,TRBJ2-7,TGTGCCAGCAGTTTAGATGGGAGCGAGTTCTACGAGCAGTACTTC,CASSLDGSEFYEQYF
NA,TRBV6-6,TRBD1,14,TRBJ2-7,TGTGCCAGCAGTGAGACAGGGGGCACCTACGAGCAGTACTTC,CASSETGGTYEQYF
NA,TRBV5-1,NA,13,TRBJ2-7,TGCGCCAGCAGCAGCGGACTTACCTACGAGCAGTACTTC,CASSSGLTYEQYF
NA,TRBV19,TRBD2,14,TRBJ2-7,TGTGCCAGTAGTATAGGCGGGAGAGCCTACGAGCAGTACTTC,CASSIGGRAYEQYF
NA,TRBV7-9,TRBD1,15,TRBJ1-1,TGTGCCAGCAGCTCCCTACAGGGGATCAACACTGAAGCTTTCTTT,CASSSLQGINTEAFF
NA,TRBV29-1,NA,14,TRBJ2-1,TGCAGCGTTGTTTACGGGGGCTCCTACAATGAGCAGTTCTTC,CSVVYGGSYNEQFF
NA,TRBV28,TRBD2,13,TRBJ2-1,TGTGCCAGCAGTTACCGCGGGGGCAATGAGCAGTTCTTC,CASSYRGGNEQFF
NA,TRBV4-2,TRBD1,16,TRBJ1-1,TGTGCCAGCAGCCTCACCGGGACAGGGACGAACACTGAAGCTTTCTTT,CASSLTGTGTNTEAFF
NA,TRBV27,NA,16,TRBJ2-5,TGTGCCAGCAGCCGCAACCTTCAGGGAACGGGAGAGACCCAGTACTTC,CASSRNLQGTGETQYF
NA,TRBV10-1,TRBD1,15,TRBJ2-7,TGCGCCACCAAGTGTAGGGACAGTCGCTCCTACGAGCAGTACTTC,CATKCRDSRSYEQYF
NA,TRBV30,TRBD1,16,TRBJ1-2,TGTGCCTGGAGCGACAGGGGTCACCCAATGAACTATGGCTACACCTTC,CAWSDRGHPMNYGYTF
NA,TRBV10-3,TRBD2,18,TRBJ2-5,TGTGCCATCAGTGAGGCGTGGAGTAGCGGGGGGGCTGGGGAGACCCAGTACTTC,CAISEAWSSGGAGETQYF
NA,TRBV9,TRBD2,16,TRBJ2-1,TGTGCCAGCAGCCCAGGGACTAGCGGGAGCTCAGAAGAGCAGTTCTTC,CASSPGTSGSSEEQFF
NA,TRBV28,NA,15,TRBJ1-5,TGTGCCAGCAGTTTCCGGGGATCGGACAATCAGCCCCAGCATTTT,CASSFRGSDNQPQHF
NA,TRBV7-9,TRBD2,17,TRBJ2-2,TGTGCCAGCAGCTTAATAGCGGGCGGAGATCTCACCGGGGAGCTGTTTTTT,CASSLIAGGDLTGELFF
NA,TRBV27,TRBD2,13,TRBJ2-7,TGTGCCAGCAGTCTCGGGACTAGCTACGAGCAGTACTTC,CASSLGTSYEQYF
NA,TRBV15,NA,15,TRBJ2-5,TGTGCCACCAGCAGAGATTACGGGTTGCAAGAGACCCAGTACTTC,CATSRDYGLQETQYF
few,TRBV6-4,TRBD1,15,TRBJ2-3,TGTGCCAGCAGTGACTCAGGGACAGGGTCGGATACGCAGTATTTT,CASSDSGTGSDTQYF
NA,TRBV19,NA,14,TRBJ1-5,TGTGCCAGTAGTATCGGGGGGCGGACTCAGCCCCAGCATTTT,CASSIGGRTQPQHF
NA,TRBV5-1,TRBD1,15,TRBJ2-3,TGCGCCAGCAGCCATACAGGGGGATGGACAGATACGCAGTATTTT,CASSHTGGWTDTQYF
NA,TRBV27,TRBD1,13,TRBJ2-4,TGTGCCAGCAGTACCGGACAGGGATACATTCAGTACTTC,CASSTGQGYIQYF
NA,TRBV2,TRBD2,15,TRBJ2-7,TGTGCCAGCAGGCCACTAGCGGGGGACGTCTACGAGCAGTACTTC,CASRPLAGDVYEQYF
NA,TRBV14,NA,16,TRBJ1-1,TGTGCCAGCAGCCAAGAGGGGGGGGCTGGGAACACTGAAGCTTTCTTT,CASSQEGGAGNTEAFF
NA,TRBV7-8,NA,16,TRBJ1-5,TGTGCCAGCAGCTTATATGTCGGGAGTAGCAATCAGCCCCAGCATTTT,CASSLYVGSSNQPQHF
NA,TRBV23-1,NA,15,TRBJ1-1,TGCGCCAGCAGTCACAAGGTCGGGGGGAACACTGAAGCTTTCTTT,CASSHKVGGNTEAFF
NA,TRBV5-1,NA,15,TRBJ1-1,TGCGCCAGCAGCTTGGAAATCCCGGGGAACACTGAAGCTTTCTTT,CASSLEIPGNTEAFF
NA,TRBV10-3,TRBD1,15,TRBJ2-3,TGTGCCATCAGCGATCCGGGACAGGGTGCGGATACGCAGTATTTT,CAISDPGQGADTQYF
NA,TRBV30,TRBD1,13,TRBJ1-1,TGTGCCTGGACCCACAGGGGGGGGGTCGAAGCTTTCTTT,CAWTHRGGVEAFF
NA,TRBV7-6,TRBD2,17,TRBJ2-1,TGTGCCAGCAGCTTAGGGTCCGCGCGGGGGGGCTTCTATGAGCAGTTCTTC,CASSLGSARGGFYEQFF
NA,TRBV6-5,NA,13,TRBJ2-2,TGTGCCAGCAGTTACGAGGTCACCGGGGAGCTGTTTTTT,CASSYEVTGELFF
NA,TRBV27,NA,14,TRBJ2-5,TGTGCCAGCAGTGCCCGGGCCCCAGGGGACGGGCAGTACTTC,CASSARAPGDGQYF
NA,TRBV14,NA,15,TRBJ1-1,TGTGCCAGCAGAAACAACCCCAGTGGGAACACTGAAGCTTTCTTT,CASRNNPSGNTEAFF
NA,TRBV5-3,TRBD2,17,TRBJ2-1,TGTGCCAGAAGCTGGGGACTAGCGGGGCCTACCTACAATGAGCAGTTCTTC,CARSWGLAGPTYNEQFF
NA,TRBV4-1,NA,16,TRBJ1-2,TGCGCCAGCAGCCAAGATTGGGGGGGGGCTAACTATGGCTACACCTTC,CASSQDWGGANYGYTF
NA,TRBV19,TRBD2,15,TRBJ2-1,TGTGCCAGTAGTCGATCTAGCGGGACCCCGGATGAGCAGTTCTTC,CASSRSSGTPDEQFF
NA,TRBV4-1,TRBD1,16,TRBJ2-5,TGCGCCAGCAGCCCTGCAGGGGGACCCTACCAAGAGACCCAGTACTTC,CASSPAGGPYQETQYF
NA,TRBV5-1,NA,14,TRBJ1-1,TGCGCCAGCAGCTTGGCGGGTGCGAACACTGAAGCTTTCTTT,CASSLAGANTEAFF
NA,TRBV1,NA,16,TRBJ1-5,TGCACCAGCAGCTACCTACCGACGGAGTCTAATCAGCCCCAGCATTTT,CTSSYLPTESNQPQHF
NA,TRBV5-1,NA,16,TRBJ2-5,TGCGCCAGCAGCTTGGACCCCCGGGACACCCAAGAGACCCAGTACTTC,CASSLDPRDTQETQYF
NA,TRBV25-1,NA,14,TRBJ2-3,TGTGCCAGCAGTGAATGGGCGGGTACAGATACGCAGTATTTT,CASSEWAGTDTQYF
NA,TRBV18,NA,14,TRBJ2-5,TGTGCCAGCTCACCCGAAGACAACCAAGAGACCCAGTACTTC,CASSPEDNQETQYF
NA,TRBV27,TRBD2,16,TRBJ2-7,TGTGCCAGCAGGACACCGACTAGCGGGAGGGCCTACGAGCAGTACTTC,CASRTPTSGRAYEQYF
NA,TRBV27,NA,14,TRBJ2-7,TGTGCCAGCAGTCCCTTCGGCACTGACTACGAGCAGTACTTC,CASSPFGTDYEQYF
NA,TRBV28,NA,14,TRBJ2-7,TGTGCCAGCAGTTTGCTTAGCAGTCCCTACGAGCAGTACTTC,CASSLLSSPYEQYF
NA,TRBV2,TRBD1,15,TRBJ2-2,TGTGCCAGCAGTGTTTGGGACAGCTCTTCCGGGGAGCTGTTTTTT,CASSVWDSSSGELFF
NA,TRBV19,TRBD2,15,TRBJ2-7,TGTGCCAGTAGTATAGGGACCGGGGGGATCTACGAGCAGTACTTC,CASSIGTGGIYEQYF
NA,TRBV5-5,NA,17,TRBJ1-3,TGTGCCAGCAGCTTGGAACAGCTAGGGACTGAGGGAAACACCATATATTTT,CASSLEQLGTEGNTIYF
NA,TRBV4-2,NA,15,TRBJ1-6,TGTGCCAGCAGCCAACCTATACAGGGAAATTCACCCCTCCACTTT,CASSQPIQGNSPLHF
NA,TRBV12-5,TRBD1,20,TRBJ2-5,TGTGCTAGTGGTTTGGTACAATTAGATCCCCGGACAGGGGTTTGGGAGACCCAGTACTTC,CASGLVQLDPRTGVWETQYF
NA,TRBV7-8,TRBD1,14,TRBJ1-1,TGTGCCAGCAGCCCTTGGACAGGGGGCACTGAAGCTTTCTTT,CASSPWTGGTEAFF
NA,TRBV27,NA,15,TRBJ1-1,TGTGCCAGCAGTTTATCTCAGGGTTTGAACACTGAAGCTTTCTTT,CASSLSQGLNTEAFF
once,TRBV7-9,TRBD1,17,TRBJ1-2,TGTGCCAGCAGTGGGACAGTTGTTGCCGGGATTTTAGGTGGCTACACCTTC,CASSGTVVAGILGGYTF
NA,TRBV27,TRBD2,15,TRBJ2-1,TGTGCCAGCAGTTTATTCGCGGGAGTGTTCAATGAGCAGTTCTTC,CASSLFAGVFNEQFF
NA,TRBV4-1,NA,14,TRBJ2-7,TGCGCCAGCAGCCAAGATCGGGGGTATTACGAGCAGTACTTC,CASSQDRGYYEQYF
NA,TRBV7-8,TRBD2,15,TRBJ2-1,TGTGCCAGCAGCCCAGTTGGTAGCGGGAGTGGTGAGCAGTTCTTC,CASSPVGSGSGEQFF
NA,TRBV6-1,TRBD2,14,TRBJ2-1,TGTGCCACGAAGACTAGCGGGGGTTGGGATGAGCAGTTCTTC,CATKTSGGWDEQFF
NA,TRBV5-4,NA,15,TRBJ2-3,TGTGCCAGTAGGAGGGGGGGGCGGGAGACAGATACGCAGTATTTT,CASRRGGRETDTQYF
NA,TRBV29-1,TRBD1,12,TRBJ1-2,TGCAGCGTGGGGACAGGGTTTGATGGCTACACCTTC,CSVGTGFDGYTF